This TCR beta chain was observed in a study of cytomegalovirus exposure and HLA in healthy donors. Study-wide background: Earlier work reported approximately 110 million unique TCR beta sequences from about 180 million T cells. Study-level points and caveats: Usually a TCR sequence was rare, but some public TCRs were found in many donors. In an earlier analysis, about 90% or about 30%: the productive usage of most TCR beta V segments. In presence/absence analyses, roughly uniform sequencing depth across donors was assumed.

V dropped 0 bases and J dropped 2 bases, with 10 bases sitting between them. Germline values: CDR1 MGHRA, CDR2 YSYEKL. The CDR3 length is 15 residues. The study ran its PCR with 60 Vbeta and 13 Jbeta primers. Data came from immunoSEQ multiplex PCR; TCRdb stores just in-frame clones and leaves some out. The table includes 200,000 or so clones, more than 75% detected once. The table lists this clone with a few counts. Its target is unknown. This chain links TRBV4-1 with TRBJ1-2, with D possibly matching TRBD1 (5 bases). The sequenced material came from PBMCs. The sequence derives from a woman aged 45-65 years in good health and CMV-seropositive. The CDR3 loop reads CASSQDEQGNYGYTF. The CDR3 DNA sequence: TGCGCCAGCAGCCAAGACGAGCAGGGAAACTATGGCTACACCTTC.